These 26 T cell receptor beta chains were sequenced from one sample in a study of T cells in Graves' hyperthyroidism and ophthalmopathy. Template material for amplifying TCR beta CDR3 regions consisted of RNA transcripts. First-round RT-PCR of the TCR CDR3 relied on the HTBI primer set. TCRdb re-analysed the multiplex PCR reads in MiXCR, keeping a single row per CDR3 protein. The table records about 640,000 distinct CDR3 sequences, about 14% of them present only once. The sample consisted of blood. Receptor source: a woman aged 50 to 60 with Graves' ophthalmopathy.

This clonotype was seen ten or more times. The chain joins TRBV6-1 to TRBJ2-2; 10 bases align to TRBD2. The CDR3 loop spans 18 amino acids. J gave up 4 bases and V 6 bases, and 14 bases lay outside the gene matches. Germline CDR1 MNHNS, CDR2 SASEGT. The CDR3 loop is CASSYPPAGGRFTGELFF. The CDR3 nucleotides read TGTGCCAGCAGCTATCCTCCAGCGGGAGGGCGTTTCACCGGGGAGCTGTTTTTT.

This clonotype was seen more than once but under ten times. V and J are TRBV4-1 and TRBJ1-1, with unresolved D. With 0 bases removed from V and 0 bases from J, the gap between germline ends came to 17 bases. This CDR3 spans 18 amino acids. Germline CDR1 is MGHRA and CDR2 is YSYEKL. CDR3: CASSQDEELLSMNTEAFF. In DNA form, the CDR3 reads TGCGCCAGCAGCCAAGATGAAGAGTTACTATCCATGAACACTGAAGCTTTCTTT.

This clonotype was recorded at least ten times. CDR3 sequence reads: CASSHNEPDTQYF. The CDR3 bases are TGTGCCAGCAGCCACAACGAGCCAGATACGCAGTATTTT. J is TRBJ2-3 and V is TRBV3-1; D ambiguous. Germline V gene data show CDR1 as LGHDT and CDR2 as YNNKEL (reference sequence). V was trimmed by 3 bases and J by 4 bases, leaving 8 bases between them. The CDR3 loop spans 13 amino acids.

The V call is TRBV18, the J call TRBJ2-1; 8 bases agree with TRBD1. Trimming removed 3 bases from V and 2 bases from J; junction bases left unmatched: 6. Germline values: CDR1 KGHSH, CDR2 LQKENI. The CDR3 consists of 16 residues. CDR3 loop: CASSPQGAGTYNEQFF. CDR3 nucleotides: TGTGCCAGCTCACCCCAGGGGGCGGGGACCTACAATGAGCAGTTCTTC.

This clonotype was counted a few times. This chain joins TRBV16 and TRBJ1-4, with D uncertain. This CDR3 region has 16 residues. Germline CDR1 and CDR2: KGHSY and FQNENV. The V end was cut by 1 base, the J end by 0 bases, with 9 bases between. The CDR3 DNA reads as TGTGCCAGCAGCCAATTCCACAGCTCAACTAATGAAAAACTGTTTTTT. Its protein product is CASSQFHSSTNEKLFF.

This clonotype occurred many times. The chain has TRBV20-1 and TRBJ2-1; 12 bases line up with TRBD2. Germline lookup yields CDR1 DFQATT and CDR2 SNEGSKA (reference sequence). J lost 6 bases, V lost 3 bases, and 3 bases had no gene match. The length of the CDR3 is 14 residues. CDR3 region: CSARTSGSINEQFF. DNA for the CDR3: TGCAGTGCTAGGACTAGCGGGAGCATCAATGAGCAGTTCTTC.

This clonotype was detected a few times. The gene calls are TRBV25-1 and TRBJ2-4, with D unclear. The CDR3 spans 13 residues. V lost 0 bases and J lost 11, with 11 bases in between. From germline, CDR1 is MGHDK and CDR2 SYGVNS. CDR3 DNA sequence: TGTGCCAGCAGTGAATATCGCGGAGTGCTTCAGTACTTC. Translating gives CASSEYRGVLQYF. Together with reference TRBV25-1 and TRBJ2-4, the CDR3 gives the full variable domain: EADIYQTPRYLVIGTGKKITLECSQTMGHDKMYWYQQDPGMELHLIHYSYGVNSTEKGDLSSESTVSRIRTEHFPLTLESARPSHTSQYLCASSEYRGVLQYFGAGTRLSVL.

This clonotype was counted many times. The chain combines TRBV27 with TRBJ1-1; the D is unclear. V lost 6 bases, J lost 0 bases, and 8 bases lay in between. This CDR3 is 13 amino acids long. Germline V gives CDR1 MNHEY, CDR2 SMNVEV (reference sequence). In nucleotides, the CDR3 is TGTGCCAGCAGCAGATACATGAACACTGAAGCTTTCTTT. Amino acid sequence: CASSRYMNTEAFF.

The J gene is TRBJ2-1, the V gene TRBV6-2 or TRBV6-3; 10 bases are a match to TRBD2. V dropped 4 bases and J dropped 4; count of bases not matched to a gene: 10. The CDR3 has 17 residues. Germline V gene lookup returns CDR1 MNHEY and CDR2 SVGEGT. The CDR3 spells CASSSHKLAGLYNEQFF. CDR3 DNA: TGTGCCAGCAGTTCCCATAAACTAGCGGGACTGTACAATGAGCAGTTCTTC.

There are many counts of this clonotype. This sequence joins TRBV12-3 or TRBV12-4 and TRBJ2-5; 12 bases line up with TRBD2. CDR3 length equals 17 residues. Trimming removed 5 bases from V and 5 bases from J; junction bases left unmatched: 12. CDR3 nucleotide sequence: TGTGCCAGCAGTACCGGACTAGCGGGGTCCTTCGGGGAGACCCAGTACTTC. Translating it yields CASSTGLAGSFGETQYF.

Many counts were recorded for this clonotype. The chain employs TRBV18 and TRBJ2-7; D is uncertain. The CDR3 has 14 amino acids. Germline V gene lookup returns CDR1 KGHSH and CDR2 LQKENI. Trimming removed 3 bases at V and 5 bases at J, with 14 bases between. The CDR3, as DNA: TGTGCCAGCTCACCGGTAGAACCGTCCGACGAGCAGTACTTC. This gives the protein CASSPVEPSDEQYF. Full variable domain (rest looked up from reference TRBV18 and TRBJ2-7): NAGVMQNPRHLVRRRGQEARLRCSPMKGHSHVYWYRQLPEEGLKFMVYLQKENIIDESGMPKERFSAEFPKEGPSILRIQQVVRGDSAAYFCASSPVEPSDEQYFGPGTRLTVT.

This clonotype appeared many times. The CDR3 nucleotides read TGTGCCAGCACCTACCCCGGGAGAACCTACGAGCAGTACTTC. Protein product: CASTYPGRTYEQYF. The V gene is TRBV7-2, the J gene TRBJ2-7; perhaps TRBD2 as D (6 bases). The CDR3 runs to 14 residues. CDR1 and CDR2 from the germline V gene are SGHTA and FQGNSA. Trimming removed 7 bases at V and 2 bases at J, with 15 bases between.

This clonotype has at least ten counts. This sequence joins TRBV11-1 and TRBJ1-1; D is undetermined. Looked up from germline, CDR1 is SGHAT and CDR2 is FQDESV (reference sequence). The CDR3 is made up of 14 amino acids. The V end lost 5 bases, the J end lost 1 base, and 11 bases lay between the germline ends. The DNA of the CDR3 is TGTGCCAGCAGCGTCGTTAACAGGAACACTGAAGCTTTCTTT. It yields the protein CASSVVNRNTEAFF. Full variable domain (missing parts from reference TRBV11-1 and TRBJ1-1): EAEVAQSPRYKITEKSQAVAFWCDPISGHATLYWYRQILGQGPELLVQFQDESVVDDSQLPKDRFSAERLKGVDSTLKIQPAELGDSAMYLCASSVVNRNTEAFFGQGTRLTVV.

There are a few counts of this clonotype. Being one base from a much bigger clone, this may be a read error. The chain links TRBV27 to TRBJ2-3; tentative D call: TRBD1 (6 bases). CDR3 length: 14 residues. Trimming removed 6 bases at V and 2 bases at J, with 12 bases between. Per the germline V gene, CDR1 is MNHEY and CDR2 is SMNVEV (reference sequence). This CDR3 reads CASSRGGATDTQYF. CDR3 DNA: TGTGCCAGCAGCCGAGGGGGAGCCACAGATACGCAGTATTTT.

This clonotype appeared many times. The V gene is TRBV20-1, the J gene TRBJ1-4; D is unresolved. Germline CDR1 is DFQATT and CDR2 is SNEGSKA (reference sequence). There are 15 residues in the CDR3. Between the trimmed V and J ends, which lost 7 bases and 0 bases, there was a span of 15 bases. The CDR3 DNA follows: TGCAGTGTCGGGGTGGAGGGTGCAACTAATGAAAAACTGTTTTTT. Protein: CSVGVEGATNEKLFF.

The chain combines TRBV7-2 with TRBJ2-2; 7 positions agree with TRBD2. Germline CDR1 SGHTA, CDR2 FQGNSA. J was trimmed by 4 bases and V by 5 bases; bases with no gene match: 13. The CDR3 contains 17 residues. In nucleotides, the CDR3 is TGTGCCAGCAGCGTGATCGGGGCGGGAGCCCTCACCGGGGAGCTGTTTTTT. This encodes CASSVIGAGALTGELFF.

The rearrangement uses TRBV7-6 and TRBJ2-1, with a tentative D call TRBD2 (5 bases). The V end lost 2 bases, the J end lost 1 base, and 12 bases lay between the germline ends. This CDR3 is 16 amino acids long. Germline assignment: CDR1 SGHVS and CDR2 FNYEAQ. The CDR3 nucleotides read TGTGCCAGCAGCTTATCTACTAGTCAATCCTACAATGAGCAGTTCTTC. It translates to CASSLSTSQSYNEQFF.

Ten or more counts support this clonotype. This chain connects TRBV20-1 to TRBJ2-6; D may be TRBD1 (5 bases). V was shortened by 3 bases and J by 0 bases, with 9 bases between the two germline ends. Germline CDR1 is DFQATT and CDR2 is SNEGSKA (reference sequence). This CDR3 is built from 15 residues. This CDR3 is CSASNRSSGANVLTF. In DNA, the CDR3 is TGCAGTGCTAGTAACAGGAGCTCTGGGGCCAACGTCCTGACTTTC.

This clonotype was seen many times. The rearrangement joins TRBV6-2 or TRBV6-3 to TRBJ2-7; 9 bases agree with TRBD2. Germline CDR1 reads MNHEY; CDR2 reads SVGEGT. The CDR3 has 18 amino acids. Trimming at V came to 3 bases and at J to 3 bases, leaving 15 bases not matched to a gene. CDR3 residues: CASSYSNRLAERGYEQYF. The CDR3 DNA is TGTGCCAGCAGTTATTCCAACCGACTAGCGGAAAGGGGCTACGAGCAGTACTTC.

In its sample, this clonotype was seen many times. The chain carries TRBV18 and TRBJ2-3; D is uncertain. Between the trimmed V and J ends, which lost 1 base and 2 bases, there was a span of 10 bases. The CDR3 contains 15 residues. Per the germline V gene, CDR1 is KGHSH and CDR2 is LQKENI. DNA for the CDR3: TGTGCCAGCTCACCACTGGGCATACACACAGATACGCAGTATTTT. Residues: CASSPLGIHTDTQYF.

The sample holds many counts of this clonotype. This chain connects TRBV12-3 or TRBV12-4 to TRBJ1-5; D perhaps matches TRBD1 (6 bases). The CDR3 has 13 residues. V lost 6 bases, J lost 6 bases, and 12 bases lay in between. The CDR3 loop reads CASSLQGFQPQHF. CDR3 coding DNA: TGTGCCAGCAGCCTGCAGGGGTTTCAGCCCCAGCATTTT.

This clonotype was detected many times. The gene calls are TRBV2 and TRBJ1-2; D might be TRBD1 (5 bases). The CDR3 consists of 16 residues. The V end lost 4 bases, the J end lost 3 bases, and 18 bases lay between the germline ends. Germline V gene sequence: CDR1 SNHLY, CDR2 FYNNEI. The CDR3 loop is CASSGDPGPGDYGYTF. CDR3 bases: TGTGCCAGCAGTGGGGATCCGGGACCGGGGGACTATGGCTACACCTTC.

This clonotype was observed many times. The chain carries TRBV30 and TRBJ2-5; 9 positions agree with TRBD1. The CDR3 spans 16 residues. The germline V gene has CDR1 GTSNPN and CDR2 SVGIG (reference sequence). V lost 1 base to trimming and J lost 2 bases; unmatched junction nucleotides: 8. CDR3: CAWSDHRGRGQETQYF. DNA of the CDR3: TGTGCCTGGAGTGACCACAGGGGGCGTGGGCAAGAGACCCAGTACTTC.

This clonotype came up a few times. This rearrangement joins TRBV27 to TRBJ2-4; the D call may be TRBD1 or TRBD2 (5 bases each). This CDR3 region has 16 residues. Germline V gene data show CDR1 as MNHEY and CDR2 as SMNVEV (reference sequence). Deletions cut 5 bases from V and 0 bases from J, with 14 bases between. CDR3 DNA sequence: TGTGCCAGCAGTCCCTTGAGGGGACGAGCCAAAAACATTCAGTACTTC. This gives the protein CASSPLRGRAKNIQYF.

Regarding this clonotype: A single base separates this from a much larger clone, so it may be a read error. The V gene is TRBV5-5, the J gene TRBJ1-5, with no clear D. V was pared by 3 bases and J by 14 bases, with 15 bases between. Germline CDR1 reads SGHKS; CDR2 reads YYEKEE (reference sequence). The CDR3 covers 12 residues. CDR3 loop: CASSSSSGRKHF. CDR3 nucleotides: TGTGCCAGCAGCTCGTCTAGCGGGCGGAAGCATTTT. The full variable domain, with the rest looked up from reference TRBV5-5 and TRBJ1-5, is DAGVTQSPTHLIKTRGQQVTLRCSPISGHKSVSWYQQVLGQGPQFIFQYYEKEERGRGNFPDRFSARQFPNYSSELNVNALLLGDSALYLCASSSSSGRKHFGDGTRLSIL.

The chain combines TRBV13 with TRBJ2-1, with TRBD2 matching over 10 bases. V was clipped by 5 bases and J by 4 bases; unmatched bases: 8. The V gene's germline CDR1 is PRHDT and CDR2 FYEKMQ (reference sequence). The CDR3 totals 16 residues. In DNA, the CDR3 is TGTGCCAGCAGCCCCGCTAGCGGGAGAGGGTACAATGAGCAGTTCTTC. Its protein is CASSPASGRGYNEQFF.